The clone carrying this TCR beta chain has only a few counts. Its specificity is unknown. V gave up 5 bases and J gave up 4 bases, with 19 bases separating them. The CDR3 length is 16 residues. The germline CDR1 and CDR2 sequences are MNHEY and SVGEGT. Stated time point: patch test 3, about 24 weeks after DPC sensitization. Treatment in this sample: therapeutic diphenylcyclopropenone sensitization with weekly scalp DPC. Blood sampling occurred before each patch-test application. RNA extraction used unfractionated whole blood as the source of total RNA. The entry originates in a study of human T cells and chemical hapten exposure. Study details: Donors were sensitized with 2% DPC on the upper inner arm.

The study, taken as a whole, reports: The study found that DPC sensitization did not change TCRs above 1 in 1000 frequency.

A single record per CDR3 protein comes from TCRdb applying MiXCR to the RACE reads. The data show 150,000 to 200,000 distinct CDR3 sequences, about 25% seen once. The sample consisted of whole blood, taken in connection with sensitization to the hapten diphenylcyclopropenone (DPC). The receptor was isolated from a woman in her thirties or forties with alopecia areata. Some clones in this sample may be carry-over from other donors' samples. The chain carries TRBV6-2 or TRBV6-3 and TRBJ2-3; the D is unclear. CDR3 coding DNA: TGTGCCAGCAGTCACTGGACCGCCCGCACTGCAGATACGCAGTATTTT. It encodes CASSHWTARTADTQYF.